This TCR beta chain emerged from a study of T cells in Graves' hyperthyroidism and ophthalmopathy. Overall study findings and caveats: Model predictions of ophthalmopathy came a median about 6.3 months before onset.

Clinical symptoms, serum thyroxine and TRAb, thyroid ultrasound and orbital computed tomography together formed the diagnostic basis. Amplified regions were TCR beta CDR3 sequences from RNA transcripts. HTBI primers were employed in a first-round RT-PCR of the TCR CDR3. TCRdb redid the calling of the multiplex PCR reads with MiXCR, one entry per CDR3 protein. Of around 500,000 distinct CDR3 sequences in the sample, approximately 15% were seen once. The V end was cut by 7 bases, the J end by 5 bases, with 13 bases between. In germline, CDR1 is LGHNT, CDR2 FRNRAP. This CDR3 is 13 amino acids long. The sample holds many counts of this clonotype. As yet, its antigen is unknown.

The V call is TRBV12-5, the J call TRBJ2-3; D remains ambiguous. This TCR was sampled from a young woman with Graves' hyperthyroidism. The sequenced sample was blood. This CDR3 reads CASAWNWEDTQYF. The CDR3 DNA is TGTGCTAGTGCGTGGAATTGGGAAGATACGCAGTATTTT.